Presented here are 12 T cell receptor beta chains from one specimen sequenced in a study of metastatic and nonmetastatic thyroid tumors. TCRdb re-processed the PCR reads through MiXCR. Found here are about 38,000 clones, around 26% of them singletons; the top ten hold around 9.5%. Before thyroid surgery, none of the patients had received any treatment. Input material: blood. These receptors came from a female donor with papillary thyroid cancer or a benign thyroid nodule (not recorded which). Some clones in this sample may be carry-over from other donors' samples.

This clone was seen at least ten times. The chain joins TRBV7-3 to TRBJ2-1, with D possibly called TRBD1 or TRBD2 (5 bases each). Per germline, CDR1 SGHTA and CDR2 FQGTGA. Trimming left V 1 base short and J 6 bases short, with 13 bases between. The CDR3 runs 15 residues. The CDR3 nucleotides are TGTGCCAGCAGCTTAAACCCGGGGCTCTTCAATGAGCAGTTCTTC. Translated, it gives CASSLNPGLFNEQFF.

J is TRBJ2-1 and V is TRBV28; a weak D match, TRBD2 (6 bases). V was shortened by 5 bases and J by 3 bases, with 14 bases between the two germline ends. This CDR3 region has 15 residues. The V gene's germline CDR1 is MDHEN and CDR2 SYDVKM. As DNA, the CDR3 is TGTGCCAGCAGTGCTTCGGGAGCGAACTACAATGAGCAGTTCTTC. Translated: CASSASGANYNEQFF.

The chain links TRBV20-1 to TRBJ2-7; possibly TRBD1 for D (6 bases). The germline CDR1 and CDR2 sequences are DFQATT and SNEGSKA (reference sequence). This CDR3 contains 15 residues. V dropped 6 bases and J dropped 0 bases, with 18 bases sitting between them. The CDR3 protein is CSAEDYREPSYEQYF. The CDR3, as DNA: TGCAGTGCCGAGGATTACAGGGAACCCTCCTACGAGCAGTACTTC.

The CDR3 DNA sequence: TGCAGTGCTAGAGGACAAGGGGGAAGGTGGGAGCAGTTCTTC. Its translation is CSARGQGGRWEQFF. The chain employs TRBV20-1 and TRBJ2-1; weak D call: TRBD1 (6 bases). CDR1 is DFQATT and CDR2 is SNEGSKA in the germline V gene (reference sequence). V shed 1 base and J shed 10 bases, with 17 bases lying between them. The CDR3 is 14 residues long.

In its sample, this clone was seen a few times. The V gene is TRBV24-1, the J gene TRBJ2-2, with no clear D. There are 15 residues in the CDR3. Germline V gene data show CDR1 as KGHDR and CDR2 as SFDVKD. Trimming pared 5 bases from V and 1 base from J, leaving 10 bases between. CDR3 coding DNA: TGTGCCACCAGTGGACGTTCCGGGAACACCGGGGAGCTGTTTTTT. The encoded protein is CATSGRSGNTGELFF.

This clone was detected many times. The CDR3 loop is CATAYGTRSNEQFF. Here the CDR3 DNA reads TGTGCCACCGCGTACGGCACCCGGTCCAATGAGCAGTTCTTC. V gene TRBV24-1 combines with J gene TRBJ2-1; D is ambiguous. V lost 9 bases, J lost 6 bases, and 17 bases lay in between. The CDR3 is made up of 14 amino acids. CDR1 is KGHDR, CDR2 SFDVKD, per germline.

This clone was seen a single time. This chain uses TRBV30 with TRBJ1-2; 9 positions match TRBD1. CDR3 length: 14 amino acids. From germline, CDR1 is GTSNPN and CDR2 SVGIG (reference sequence). V lost 6 bases, J lost 7 bases, and 12 bases stayed unmatched. The CDR3 coding sequence is TGTGCCTGCCAAGAGGGGGGACAGGGCGCTGGCTACACCTTC. Protein: CACQEGGQGAGYTF.

Concerning this clone itself: The CDR3 does not close with the conserved phenylalanine or tryptophan, likely indicating a read error. The chain has TRBV6-2 or TRBV6-3 and TRBJ2-7; no clear D gene. CDR3 length equals 12 residues. V lost 6 bases and J 0 bases, leaving 6 bases between the germline ends. From germline, CDR1 is MNHEY and CDR2 SVGEGT. The DNA of the CDR3 is TGTGCCAGCAGCTCACTCTCCTACGAGCAGTACTCC. Translation: CASSSLSYEQYS.

The chain is built from TRBV24-1 and TRBJ1-2, with D perhaps TRBD1 (5 bases). CDR1 is KGHDR, CDR2 SFDVKD, per germline. Between the trimmed V and J ends, which lost 3 bases and 3 bases, there was a span of 13 bases. The CDR3 spans 15 residues. CDR3 DNA: TGTGCCACCAGTGATGCAGGGAGGAAGGACTATGGCTACACCTTC. Protein product: CATSDAGRKDYGYTF.

This clone was detected many times. The V and J genes are TRBV28 and TRBJ1-2; D is ambiguous. This CDR3 spans 16 amino acids. Germline CDR1 is MDHEN and CDR2 is SYDVKM. With 5 bases removed from V and 4 bases from J, the gap between germline ends came to 20 bases. For the CDR3, the DNA is TGTGCCAGCAGTACGGGGTTGGTAGTAACCTCCTATGGCTACACCTTC. It is translated as CASSTGLVVTSYGYTF.

There are a few counts of this clone. The chain recombines TRBV12-3 or TRBV12-4 with TRBJ2-7; D tentatively fits TRBD1 or TRBD2 (5 bases each). The CDR3 has 14 amino acids. V dropped 6 bases and J dropped 2 bases, with 14 bases sitting between them. The CDR3 DNA reads as TGTGCCAGCAGCCCCCGTGGGGGAGCCTACGAGCAGTACTTC. It specifies CASSPRGGAYEQYF.

This clone has at least ten counts. The rearrangement joins TRBV20-1 to TRBJ1-2; a weak D match, TRBD1 (5 bases). Germline CDR1 DFQATT, CDR2 SNEGSKA (reference sequence). Trimming shortened V by 6 bases and J by 4 bases, and 18 bases separated the two germline ends. The CDR3 is made up of 14 amino acids. CDR3 in DNA: TGCAGTGCCTACGACGGGGGGGGTAGCTATGGCTACACCTTC. Translating gives CSAYDGGGSYGYTF.